This TCR beta chain emerged from a study of blood T cells in healthy people across ages. Next came a second PCR, run for about 6 to 11 cycles, which used a sample-barcoded 5' primer along with a J-beta primer mix. TCRdb fed the 5' RACE reads into MiXCR, producing one record per CDR3 protein. The sample shows 650,000 to 700,000 distinct CDR3 sequences, around 32% of them seen only once. CDR1 and CDR2 from the germline V gene are KGHSH and LQKENI. The CDR3 covers 17 residues. V gave up 5 bases and J gave up 7 bases, with 21 bases separating them. This sequence was found in an elderly woman in good health. What was sequenced was blood. This chain uses TRBV18 with TRBJ1-6; no definite D call. CDR3 region: CASSILPDLVKNSPLHF. CDR3 nucleotides: TGTGCCAGCTCAATACTCCCCGATCTGGTTAAGAATTCACCCCTCCACTTT.